Listed here are 30 T cell receptor beta chains from one sample, sequenced in a study of blood T cells in healthy people across ages. Sample-barcoded 5' priming and a J-beta primer mix drove a second PCR of roughly 7 to 11 cycles. TCRdb called the 5' RACE reads again in MiXCR, with one record for every CDR3 protein. The sample has under 800,000 distinct CDR3 sequences; more than 40% are singletons. Sequenced input: blood. The receptors originated from a woman in her sixties or seventies in good health.

This chain joins TRBV4-3 and TRBJ1-2; D remains unclear. Germline assignment: CDR1 LGHNA and CDR2 YSLEER. The CDR3 is 16 amino acids. V lost 0 bases and J lost 0, with 11 bases in between. CDR3 DNA sequence: TGCGCCAGCAGCCAAGAAAGGGCAGCAGCTAACTATGGCTACACCTTC. Protein: CASSQERAAANYGYTF.

This chain links TRBV20-1 with TRBJ2-4; TRBD1 matches at 9 bases. The end of the DNA aligns better with TRBJ2-7, so the J call may be wrong. Germline CDR1 and CDR2: DFQATT and SNEGSKA (reference sequence). The CDR3 spans 14 residues. CDR3 in amino acids: CSARGRDRVNEQYF. In nucleotides, the CDR3 is TGCAGTGCTAGAGGAAGGGACAGGGTCAACGAGCAGTACTTC.

This sequence joins TRBV4-1 and TRBJ1-5, with 11 bases matching TRBD1. The ends lost 3 bases at V and 6 bases at J; junction bases unmatched: 7. The CDR3 spans 16 residues. CDR1 is MGHRA, CDR2 YSYEKL, per germline. The CDR3 spells CASSHREGQGGQPQHF. CDR3 nucleotide sequence: TGCGCCAGCAGCCATCGGGAGGGACAGGGGGGTCAGCCCCAGCATTTT.

This clonotype has only a few counts. V usage is TRBV6-2 or TRBV6-3 and J usage is TRBJ1-2, with 7 bases identical to TRBD1. The V gene end was trimmed by 6 bases and the J gene end by 7 bases; junction bases not matched to a gene: 8. Germline loops: CDR1 MNHEY, CDR2 SVGEGT. The CDR3 contains 13 residues. CDR3 region: CASSSEGAGGYTF. The DNA for the CDR3 is TGTGCCAGCAGCTCGGAGGGGGCCGGTGGCTACACCTTC.

This clonotype was observed a few times. This chain connects TRBV11-1 to TRBJ2-2; 8 bases map to TRBD1. In germline, CDR1 is SGHAT, CDR2 FQDESV (reference sequence). CDR3 length equals 15 residues. V shed 1 base and J 9 bases; nucleotides not matched to a gene: 7. The CDR3 spells CASSLEGTGLWELFF. CDR3 bases: TGTGCCAGCAGCTTAGAAGGGACAGGACTTTGGGAGCTGTTTTTT.

V is TRBV3-1 and J is TRBJ2-5, with D hard to call. CDR3 length: 13 amino acids. CDR1 LGHDT and CDR2 YNNKEL come from the germline V gene (reference sequence). Trimming took off 4 bases at V and 4 bases at J, with 10 bases between the two ends. The CDR3 loop is CASSPGKVETQYF. Here the CDR3 DNA reads TGTGCCAGCAGCCCTGGGAAGGTAGAGACCCAGTACTTC.

This chain connects TRBV20-1 to TRBJ2-1, with TRBD2 matching over 10 bases. CDR1 and CDR2 (germline): DFQATT, SNEGSKA (reference sequence). The CDR3 has 14 amino acids. The V gene end was trimmed by 6 bases and the J gene end by 4 bases; junction bases not matched to a gene: 6. CDR3 amino acids: CSALAGGRYNEQFF. The CDR3 coding sequence is TGCAGTGCCTTAGCGGGGGGCCGATACAATGAGCAGTTCTTC.

The chain employs TRBV5-1 and TRBJ2-5; maybe TRBD2 (7 bases). The V gene lost 4 bases and the J gene lost 6 bases, with 22 bases spanning the gap. The CDR3 is 16 residues long. Germline CDR1 is SGHRS and CDR2 is YFSETQ. The CDR3 coding sequence is TGCGCCAGCAGCACCGAGGGGGGGGCTAGCGGTCAGACCCAGTACTTC. It encodes CASSTEGGASGQTQYF.

This clonotype was counted between two and nine times. The genes are TRBV6-6 and TRBJ1-2; no clear D. With 8 bases removed from V and 4 bases from J, the gap between germline ends came to 8 bases. The CDR3 has 11 amino acids. CDR1 is MNHNY and CDR2 is SVGAGI in the germline V gene (reference sequence). The chain's CDR3 is CASFRVYGYTF. The CDR3 region has the DNA TGTGCCAGCTTTCGAGTCTATGGCTACACCTTC.

The DNA for the CDR3 is TGTGCCACCAGCAGAGCAACGAACACTGAAGCTTTCTTT. It is translated as CATSRATNTEAFF. V gene TRBV15 combines with J gene TRBJ1-1; D not certain. The germline gives CDR1 LNHNV, CDR2 YYDKDF (reference sequence). V was cut by 1 base and J by 1 base, with 4 bases left in between. The CDR3 consists of 13 residues.

The genes are TRBV5-8 and TRBJ1-1, with D perhaps matching TRBD1 (6 bases). From germline, CDR1 is SGHTS and CDR2 YDEGEE. V lost 4 bases, J lost 6 bases, and 13 bases lay in between. The CDR3 is 13 amino acids. CDR3: CASSPGQGSEAFF. In DNA form, the CDR3 reads TGTGCCAGCAGCCCTGGGCAGGGGTCTGAAGCTTTCTTT.

This chain joins TRBV20-1 and TRBJ1-2, with D possibly being TRBD1 (5 bases). Trimming pared 8 bases from V and 8 bases from J, leaving 15 bases between. The CDR3 loop spans 11 amino acids. Germline-derived CDR1 and CDR2 are DFQATT and SNEGSKA (reference sequence). CDR3: CSTGTPSGYTF. CDR3 nucleotide sequence: TGCAGTACCGGGACGCCGAGCGGCTACACCTTC.

This chain joins TRBV24-1 and TRBJ2-4; 13 nucleotides agree with TRBD2. Germline V gene sequence: CDR1 KGHDR, CDR2 SFDVKD. V trimming: 4 bases; J trimming: 9 bases; junction bases outside the gene matches: 11. The CDR3 totals 17 residues. The CDR3 spells CATSEFGTSGALCIQYF. Here the CDR3 DNA reads TGTGCCACCAGTGAGTTTGGGACTAGCGGGGCCCTCTGCATTCAGTACTTC.

The chain combines TRBV6-5 with TRBJ2-6, with D perhaps assigned TRBD1 or TRBD2 (5 bases each). Germline CDR1 reads MNHEY; CDR2 reads SVGAGI. CDR3 length: 16 amino acids. V was pared by 4 bases and J by 0 bases, with 10 bases between. CDR3 in DNA: TGTGCCAGCAGTTTCGGGACCTTCTCTGGGGCCAACGTCCTGACTTTC. Translating it yields CASSFGTFSGANVLTF.

On this clonotype itself: Sequence at one end of the junction differs from germline and may be a read error. The chain combines TRBV7-3 with TRBJ2-3; perhaps TRBD2 as D (6 bases). Germline values: CDR1 SGHTA, CDR2 FQGTGA. This CDR3 contains 15 residues. The CDR3 nucleotides read TGTGCCGGCAGCTTAATGGGGGGAACCACAGATACGCAGTATTTT. Translation: CAGSLMGGTTDTQYF.

This clonotype showed up just once. The germline gene is not matched at one end of the junction; a read error may be the cause. This sequence joins TRBV7-9 and TRBJ2-1; tentative D call: TRBD2 (7 bases). The germline CDR1 and CDR2 sequences are SEHNR and FQNEAQ (reference sequence). The CDR3 is made up of 11 amino acids. The chain's CDR3 is CASGRDNKQFF. For the CDR3, the DNA is TGTGCCAGCGGGAGGGACAATAAGCAGTTCTTC.

The rearrangement uses TRBV4-2 and TRBJ2-7; no clear D gene. The length of the CDR3 is 15 residues. The V end was cut by 1 base, the J end by 3 bases, with 13 bases between. The V gene's germline CDR1 is LGHNA and CDR2 YNFKEQ. The chain's CDR3 is CASSQGQGLLYEQYF. The CDR3 region has the DNA TGTGCCAGCAGCCAAGGGCAAGGGCTTCTCTACGAGCAGTACTTC.

The chain couples TRBV11-2 to TRBJ1-1; TRBD1 agrees at 8 bases. Germline V gene data show CDR1 as SGHAT and CDR2 as FQNNGV. The CDR3 is 14 amino acids. V trimming: 6 bases; J trimming: 1 base; junction bases outside the gene matches: 4. The DNA of the CDR3 is TGTGCCAGCAGGGTGACAGGGGAGAACACTGAAGCTTTCTTT. This codes for CASRVTGENTEAFF.

This clonotype has a count of ten or more. V is TRBV9 and J is TRBJ2-7; no clear D gene. This CDR3 contains 15 residues. V dropped 0 bases and J dropped 1 base, with 11 bases sitting between them. The germline gives CDR1 SGDLS, CDR2 YYNGEE. CDR3 amino acids: CASSVATGKSYEQYF. CDR3 nucleotides: TGTGCCAGCAGCGTAGCTACGGGCAAATCCTACGAGCAGTACTTC.

This clonotype was seen a few times. The chain is built from TRBV6-6 and TRBJ2-5, with D unclear. The CDR3 runs to 11 residues. Germline CDR1 reads MNHNY; CDR2 reads SVGAGI (reference sequence). V was cut by 2 bases and J by 5 bases, with 3 bases left in between. The CDR3 loop reads CASSYMETQYF. The CDR3 DNA is TGTGCCAGCAGTTACATGGAGACCCAGTACTTC.

Turning to this clonotype: The junction differs from germline at one of its ends, possibly a read error. The chain combines TRBV5-1 with TRBJ2-4, with a possible D match to TRBD2 (5 bases). The DNA end is a closer match to TRBJ2-7, so the J assignment may be wrong. Germline CDR1 SGHRS, CDR2 YFSETQ. The CDR3 has 15 residues. CDR3 coding DNA: TGCGCCAGCGGCTTGGGAGCAGCGAAGGACTACGAGCAGTACTTC. It is translated as CASGLGAAKDYEQYF.

The V call is TRBV20-1, the J call TRBJ2-1; D might be TRBD2 (7 bases). The CDR3 is 15 residues long. V lost 3 bases and J 10 bases, leaving 22 bases between the germline ends. Germline V gene data show CDR1 as DFQATT and CDR2 as SNEGSKA (reference sequence). CDR3 loop: CSASAGGGTFGEQFF. CDR3 DNA sequence: TGCAGTGCTAGCGCTGGGGGGGGCACTTTTGGCGAGCAGTTCTTC.

This chain links TRBV3-1 with TRBJ2-1; D is uncertain. The J call could be wrong; TRBJ2-7 is a better fit for the DNA end. The CDR3 sequence is 15 residues long. CDR1 and CDR2 (germline): LGHDT, YNNKEL (reference sequence). CDR3 DNA sequence: TGTGCCAGCAGCCATTCGGATTTGGCGTACAATGAGCAGTACTTC. Translated: CASSHSDLAYNEQYF.

The rearrangement links TRBV20-1 to TRBJ1-5, with TRBD1 as a possible D gene (5 bases). Trimming shortened V by 0 bases and J by 7 bases, and 13 bases separated the two germline ends. This CDR3 has 14 residues. CDR1 and CDR2 (germline): DFQATT, SNEGSKA (reference sequence). In DNA, the CDR3 is TGCAGTGCTAGAGATCTCCAGGGAGGACAGCCCCAGCATTTT. It encodes CSARDLQGGQPQHF.

The rearrangement uses TRBV20-1 and TRBJ2-5, with 14 positions matching TRBD2. Germline V lookup: CDR1 DFQATT, CDR2 SNEGSKA (reference sequence). V lost 4 bases to trimming and J lost 5 bases; unmatched junction nucleotides: 15. The CDR3 length is 18 residues. CDR3 in amino acids: CSATKPGLAGDGRETQYF. The CDR3 DNA sequence: TGCAGTGCTACAAAACCGGGACTAGCGGGAGATGGTAGGGAGACCCAGTACTTC.

This clonotype was counted only a few times. The chain has TRBV10-3 and TRBJ1-1, with no clear D. CDR3 length: 12 residues. The V gene's germline CDR1 is ENHRY and CDR2 SYGVKD. Between the trimmed V and J ends, which lost 3 bases and 0 bases, there was a span of 2 bases. CDR3 nucleotide sequence: TGTGCCATCAGTGACGTGAACACTGAAGCTTTCTTT. It codes for CAISDVNTEAFF.

The chain combines TRBV27 with TRBJ2-7, with 11 bases that match TRBD2. Trimming removed 6 bases from V and 6 bases from J; junction bases left unmatched: 4. Germline lookup yields CDR1 MNHEY and CDR2 SMNVEV (reference sequence). The CDR3 has 13 residues. CDR3 nucleotide sequence: TGTGCCAGCAGCTGGACTAGCGGGCTCGAGCAGTACTTC. Amino acids: CASSWTSGLEQYF.

This clonotype was seen a handful of times. This rearrangement joins TRBV28 to TRBJ2-1; 7 bases agree with TRBD1. The germline gives CDR1 MDHEN, CDR2 SYDVKM. V dropped 5 bases and J dropped 4; count of bases not matched to a gene: 8. The CDR3 consists of 15 residues. CDR3 nucleotide sequence: TGTGCCAGCAGTCTTTCAGGGGGTTGGTACAATGAGCAGTTCTTC. Residues: CASSLSGGWYNEQFF. The whole variable domain, filled in from reference TRBV28 and TRBJ2-1, reads DVKVTQSSRYLVKRTGEKVFLECVQDMDHENMFWYRQDPGLGLRLIYFSYDVKMKEKGDIPEGYSVSREKKERFSLILESASTNQTSMYLCASSLSGGWYNEQFFGPGTRLTVL.

This clonotype was found a few times. The chain joins TRBV5-1 to TRBJ1-2, with D perhaps TRBD1 (6 bases). The CDR3 spans 15 residues. Trimming pared 2 bases from V and 3 bases from J, leaving 14 bases between. CDR1 and CDR2 from the germline V gene are SGHRS and YFSETQ. CDR3 region: CASSLTGPADYGYTF. CDR3 nucleotides: TGCGCCAGCAGCTTAACAGGGCCGGCGGACTATGGCTACACCTTC.

The chain uses TRBV7-9 and TRBJ1-1; D unclear. This CDR3 spans 13 amino acids. In germline, CDR1 is SEHNR, CDR2 FQNEAQ (reference sequence). Trimming took 2 bases from V and 3 from J, leaving 7 bases between them. Here the CDR3 DNA reads TGTGCCAGCAGCTTAACCATGGACACTGAAGCTTTCTTT. This sequence encodes CASSLTMDTEAFF.